Following are 21 T cell receptor beta chains from one sample sequenced in a study of blood T cell dynamics during melanoma immunotherapy. Regarding time point: week 3, after first cycle of checkpoint inhibitor. Repertoires were generated with immunoSEQ multiplex PCR, while TCRdb's copy carries only in-frame clones and drops some. The table shows almost 15,000 clones, with approximately 90% occurring only once. This sample comprised blood, obtained from a patient treated with checkpoint blockade. The receptors come from a human donor with melanoma.

The chain combines TRBV27 with TRBJ2-3; 7 nucleotides line up with TRBD2. Germline CDR1 reads MNHEY; CDR2 reads SMNVEV (reference sequence). The J segment lost 1 base and the V segment lost 8 bases, leaving 15 bases of the junction unmatched. CDR3 length: 17 amino acids. CDR3 sequence: CASGGFAGVTGTDTQYF. In DNA form, the CDR3 reads TGTGCCAGCGGGGGGTTTGCGGGAGTTACCGGCACAGATACGCAGTATTTT.

The rearrangement links TRBV18 to TRBJ2-7, with 8 bases lining up with TRBD1. This CDR3 contains 17 residues. V was clipped by 3 bases and J by 7 bases; unmatched bases: 17. Germline lookup yields CDR1 KGHSH and CDR2 LQKENI. The DNA of the CDR3 is TGTGCCAGCTCACCCGCCGTTTCGAGCAGGGGGCCCCGGGAGCAGTACTTC. This encodes CASSPAVSSRGPREQYF. The entire variable domain, with the rest obtained from reference TRBV18 and TRBJ2-7, is as follows: NAGVMQNPRHLVRRRGQEARLRCSPMKGHSHVYWYRQLPEEGLKFMVYLQKENIIDESGMPKERFSAEFPKEGPSILRIQQVVRGDSAAYFCASSPAVSSRGPREQYFGPGTRLTVT.

V gene TRBV7-2 combines with J gene TRBJ1-1, with a possible D match to TRBD1 (6 bases). Germline values: CDR1 SGHTA, CDR2 FQGNSA. V dropped 5 bases and J dropped 1 base, with 14 bases sitting between them. CDR3 size: 15 residues. DNA for the CDR3: TGTGCCAGCAGCAAAGGGACAAGGGGGAACACTGAAGCTTTCTTT. Protein product: CASSKGTRGNTEAFF. The complete variable domain, with remaining parts taken from reference TRBV7-2 and TRBJ1-1, reads GAGVSQSPSNKVTEKGKDVELRCDPISGHTALYWYRQSLGQGLEFLIYFQGNSAPDKSGLPSDRFSAERTGGSVSTLTIQRTQQEDSAVYLCASSKGTRGNTEAFFGQGTRLTVV.

The chain joins TRBV18 to TRBJ2-5; 10 bases align to TRBD2. CDR3 length: 15 amino acids. After removal of 3 bases from V and 5 bases from J, the junction contained 6 bases not matched to a gene. CDR1 is KGHSH, CDR2 LQKENI, per germline. CDR3 region: CASSPLAGGWETQYF. CDR3 DNA sequence: TGTGCCAGCTCACCTTTAGCGGGAGGCTGGGAGACCCAGTACTTC.

This sequence joins TRBV6-1 and TRBJ1-2; D perhaps matches TRBD1 (6 bases). CDR1 is MNHNS, CDR2 SASEGT, per germline. Deletions cut 1 base from V and 2 bases from J, with 11 bases between. The CDR3 is made up of 15 amino acids. The CDR3 DNA is TGTGCCAGCAGTGAAGGGGGGGGCTGGAACTATGGCTACACCTTC. Encoded protein: CASSEGGGWNYGYTF.

This clone was counted once. The rearrangement links TRBV11-3 to TRBJ2-2, with TRBD1 identical over 8 bases. V shed 5 bases, J shed 5 bases, and the junction held 7 bases outside the gene matches. The V gene's germline CDR1 is SGHNT and CDR2 YENEEA. This CDR3 comprises 15 residues. The CDR3 nucleotides read TGTGCCAGCAGCCCCTCCCGGACAGGGACCGGGGAGCTGTTTTTT. Its protein product is CASSPSRTGTGELFF.

The V and J genes are TRBV10-1 and TRBJ2-5, with D tentatively TRBD1 or TRBD2 (5 bases each). The germline V and J ends were trimmed by 6 bases and 5 bases, with 13 bases remaining between them. The CDR3 sequence is 13 residues long. Germline CDR1 is WNHNN and CDR2 is SYGVQD (reference sequence). The CDR3 DNA reads TGCGCCAGCAGAAAAGAAGGGACGGAGACCCAGTACTTC. Amino acids: CASRKEGTETQYF.

The chain recombines TRBV5-1 with TRBJ1-1; D gene uncertain. Germline V gene data show CDR1 as SGHRS and CDR2 as YFSETQ. The CDR3 consists of 14 residues. V was cut by 0 bases and J by 5 bases, with 11 bases left in between. DNA for the CDR3: TGCGCCAGCAGCTTGGAACCTGGGGTGACTGAAGCTTTCTTT. This encodes CASSLEPGVTEAFF.

This chain links TRBV5-6 with TRBJ2-3, with 8 bases that match TRBD2. The CDR3 totals 14 residues. CDR1 and CDR2 from the germline V gene are SGHDT and YYEEEE. V lost 2 bases, J lost 5 bases, and 4 bases stayed unmatched. CDR3 nucleotide sequence: TGTGCCAGCAGCTTTCGGGGGGGTAGAGATACGCAGTATTTT. Its translation: CASSFRGGRDTQYF.

The chain uses TRBV7-2 and TRBJ1-2; the match to TRBD1 covers 7 bases. Germline lookup yields CDR1 SGHTA and CDR2 FQGNSA. The CDR3 loop spans 15 amino acids. V shed 4 bases and J 3 bases; nucleotides not matched to a gene: 8. The CDR3 region is CASSSPRQGYYGYTF. CDR3 coding DNA: TGTGCCAGCAGCTCACCCCGACAGGGATACTATGGCTACACCTTC. Based on the CDR3 plus reference TRBV7-2 and TRBJ1-2, the full variable domain is GAGVSQSPSNKVTEKGKDVELRCDPISGHTALYWYRQSLGQGLEFLIYFQGNSAPDKSGLPSDRFSAERTGGSVSTLTIQRTQQEDSAVYLCASSSPRQGYYGYTFGSGTRLTVV.

The chain carries TRBV25-1 and TRBJ2-7; D is perhaps TRBD1 or TRBD2 (5 bases each). V lost 7 bases, J lost 3 bases, and 10 bases lay in between. The CDR3 is 12 amino acids. Germline values: CDR1 MGHDK, CDR2 SYGVNS. CDR3 DNA sequence: TGTGCCAGCATGGGGGAGAGCTACGAGCAGTACTTC. Its translation is CASMGESYEQYF.

This clone was detected once. The V call is TRBV7-9, the J call TRBJ2-6, with D perhaps matching TRBD1 (6 bases). V lost 4 bases, J lost 2 bases, and 9 bases lay in between. The CDR3 contains 15 residues. Germline V lookup: CDR1 SEHNR, CDR2 FQNEAQ (reference sequence). The CDR3: CASSYRVTGANVLTF. CDR3 coding DNA: TGTGCCAGCAGCTACAGGGTTACTGGGGCCAACGTCCTGACTTTC.

J is TRBJ2-5 and V is TRBV14, with a tentative D call TRBD2 (6 bases). The germline gives CDR1 SGHDN, CDR2 FVKESK. The germline V and J ends were trimmed by 5 bases and 5 bases, with 18 bases remaining between them. This CDR3 spans 15 amino acids. CDR3 protein: CASSAPGLQRETQYF. CDR3 bases: TGTGCCAGCAGCGCTCCGGGACTCCAACGGGAGACCCAGTACTTC.

CDR3 sequence: CAISGGTPYEQYF. The CDR3 nucleotides are TGTGCCATCTCCGGCGGCACTCCCTACGAGCAGTACTTC. The chain has TRBV10-3 and TRBJ2-7, with D unclear. V was clipped by 8 bases and J by 2 bases, with 13 bases between them. The CDR3 sequence is 13 residues long. From germline, CDR1 is ENHRY and CDR2 SYGVKD.

This chain connects TRBV11-3 to TRBJ2-5; possibly TRBD2 for D (6 bases). The germline gives CDR1 SGHNT, CDR2 YENEEA. This CDR3 contains 15 residues. Deletions cut 2 bases from V and 1 base from J, with 11 bases between. CDR3 in DNA: TGTGCCAGCAGCTTATCCGGGACTCGCCAAGAGACCCAGTACTTC. It yields the protein CASSLSGTRQETQYF. The whole variable domain, remainder taken from reference TRBV11-3 and TRBJ2-5, is EAGVVQSPRYKIIEKKQPVAFWCNPISGHNTLYWYLQNLGQGPELLIRYENEEAVDDSQLPKDRFSAERLKGVDSTLKIQPAELGDSAVYLCASSLSGTRQETQYFGPGTRLLVL.

This chain joins TRBV5-1 and TRBJ1-2; D not resolved. Germline lookup yields CDR1 SGHRS and CDR2 YFSETQ. V shed 4 bases and J shed 0 bases, with 13 bases lying between them. The CDR3 loop spans 15 amino acids. CDR3 region: CASSLTPITNYGYTF. CDR3 nucleotide sequence: TGCGCCAGCAGCCTGACCCCCATAACTAACTATGGCTACACCTTC.

The CDR3 coding sequence is TGTGCCAGCAGTTTTTTCGGCGGCACTGAAGCTTTCTTT. This codes for CASSFFGGTEAFF. V usage is TRBV28 and J usage is TRBJ1-1; D remains unclear. V lost 3 bases, J lost 4 bases, and 9 bases lay in between. Germline V gives CDR1 MDHEN, CDR2 SYDVKM. CDR3 length: 13 amino acids.

This chain links TRBV4-2 with TRBJ2-2; 15 nucleotides agree with TRBD2. The CDR3 length is 16 residues. Germline loops: CDR1 LGHNA, CDR2 YNFKEQ. V was clipped by 2 bases and J by 6 bases; unmatched bases: 1. The CDR3 region is CASSQRTSGGAGELFF. Here the CDR3 DNA reads TGTGCCAGCAGCCAAAGGACTAGCGGGGGGGCCGGGGAGCTGTTTTTT.

This clone was seen a single time. V usage is TRBV5-4 and J usage is TRBJ2-3; D remains unclear. This CDR3 region has 13 residues. Trimming removed 1 base from V and 3 bases from J, with 6 bases in between. The germline V gene encodes CDR1 SGHNT and CDR2 YYREEE (reference sequence). The CDR3 DNA is TGTGCCAGCAGCTTGAGTGGGACAGATACGCAGTATTTT. This sequence encodes CASSLSGTDTQYF. The entire variable domain, with the rest obtained from reference TRBV5-4 and TRBJ2-3, is as follows: ETGVTQSPTHLIKTRGQQVTLRCSSQSGHNTVSWYQQALGQGPQFIFQYYREEENGRGNFPPRFSGLQFPNYSSELNVNALELDDSALYLCASSLSGTDTQYFGPGTRLTVL.

This sequence joins TRBV5-1 and TRBJ2-3; tentatively, D is TRBD1 (6 bases). V was clipped by 2 bases and J by 0 bases, with 7 bases between them. Germline CDR1 reads SGHRS; CDR2 reads YFSETQ. The CDR3 consists of 14 residues. CDR3 sequence: CASSFGQSTDTQYF. The CDR3 DNA sequence: TGCGCCAGCAGCTTCGGACAGAGCACAGATACGCAGTATTTT. The full variable domain, completed using reference TRBV5-1 and TRBJ2-3, is KAGVTQTPRYLIKTRGQQVTLSCSPISGHRSVSWYQQTPGQGLQFLFEYFSETQRNKGNFPGRFSGRQFSNSRSEMNVSTLELGDSALYLCASSFGQSTDTQYFGPGTRLTVL.

The chain couples TRBV7-6 to TRBJ2-3; 7 bases agree with TRBD1. CDR1 is SGHVS and CDR2 is FNYEAQ in the germline V gene. V was pared by 5 bases and J by 4 bases, with 9 bases of the junction left unmatched. The CDR3 extends over 15 amino acids. DNA for the CDR3: TGTGCCAGCAGCCTCGGACAGGCAGGAGCAGATACGCAGTATTTT. Its protein is CASSLGQAGADTQYF.